Listed below are T cell receptor beta chains from one sample, sequenced in a study of cytomegalovirus exposure and HLA in healthy donors. Method: immunoSEQ multiplex PCR; TCRdb's copy keeps in-frame clones and lacks some. The sample yields over 150,000 clones, nearly 80% seen once. The specimen sequenced was PBMCs. These receptors all come from a man younger than 40 in good health and CMV-seropositive. Both conserved end residues are part of each CDR3. Fields, in order: D gene, clone size, J gene, V gene, CDR3 DNA, CDR3 protein. A D gene is named only where the DNA matches it firmly. The listing skips clone size in some rows; elsewhere it reads once, few, many or a size class.

- | - | TRBJ1-3 | TRBV10-3 | TGTGCCATCAGTCCATCGCGGGAATCTGGAAACACCATATATTTT | CAISPSRESGNTIYF
TRBD2 | - | TRBJ2-7 | TRBV10-2 | TGCGCCAGCAGTGATCGGACTAGCGGGACCTACGAGCAGTACTTC | CASSDRTSGTYEQYF
TRBD2 | - | TRBJ2-2 | TRBV27 | TGTGCCAGCAGCATGCGAATGACTAGCGGGAGTGGGGTTCACACCGGGGAGCTGTTTTTT | CASSMRMTSGSGVHTGELFF
TRBD1 | - | TRBJ1-1 | TRBV7-2 | TGTGCCAGCAGTCGAAAAGCGCCGGGACAGGGCATCCCTGAAGCTTTCTTT | CASSRKAPGQGIPEAFF
- | - | TRBJ2-2 | TRBV9 | TGTGCCAGCAGCGTAGGCGGCAGAACCGGGGAGCTGTTTTTT | CASSVGGRTGELFF
- | - | TRBJ1-3 | TRBV13 | TGTGCCAGCAGCTCCTATACCACTACAGCGGAGGTAGACACCATATATTTT | CASSSYTTTAEVDTIYF
TRBD1 | - | TRBJ1-4 | TRBV11-1 | TGTGCCAGCAGCCGGAACAGGGGGAGCGAAAAACTGTTTTTT | CASSRNRGSEKLFF
- | - | TRBJ2-5 | TRBV11-2 | TGTGCCAGCAGCTTAGGTTCCAGGCAAGAGACCCAGTACTTC | CASSLGSRQETQYF
- | - | TRBJ2-7 | TRBV7-2 | TGTGCCAGCAGCTTAGTGGGGGCCTCGGGTACAACCTTC | CASSLVGASGTTF
- | - | TRBJ2-5 | TRBV21-1 | TGTGCCAGCACCCGGTTCCAAGAGACCCAGTACTTC | CASTRFQETQYF
- | - | TRBJ1-4 | TRBV28 | TGTGCCAGCAGTAGGACAGTTAATGAAAAACTGTTTTTT | CASSRTVNEKLFF
TRBD1 | once | TRBJ2-1 | TRBV7-2 | TGTGCCAGCAGTGGACAGGGGGCGAACAATGAGCAGTTCTTC | CASSGQGANNEQFF
TRBD2 | - | TRBJ2-1 | TRBV19 | TGTGCCAGTAGACTAGCGGGAGCCGACAATGAGCAGTTCTTC | CASRLAGADNEQFF
TRBD2 | - | TRBJ2-1 | TRBV12-5 | TGTGCTAGTGGTTTCCCCCAGCTCTCCCACCGCGGGACTAGCGGGAGGAATGAGCAGTTCTTC | CASGFPQLSHRGTSGRNEQFF
- | - | TRBJ1-2 | TRBV11-2 | TGTGCCAGCAGCTTAGCCTCAGGCTATGGCTACACCTTC | CASSLASGYGYTF
- | - | TRBJ1-4 | TRBV18 | TGTGCCAGCTCGAGAGATACCCCGGGAGGGGCAACTAATGAAAAACTGTTTTTT | CASSRDTPGGATNEKLFF
TRBD2 | - | TRBJ2-7 | TRBV9 | TGTGCCAGCAGCGTAGGCCTGCGGGAGAGCTCCTACGAGCAGTACTTC | CASSVGLRESSYEQYF
TRBD2 | - | TRBJ2-5 | TRBV5-1 | TGCGCCAGCAGCTCCGGACTAGCGGGGTACCAAGAGACCCAGTACTTC | CASSSGLAGYQETQYF